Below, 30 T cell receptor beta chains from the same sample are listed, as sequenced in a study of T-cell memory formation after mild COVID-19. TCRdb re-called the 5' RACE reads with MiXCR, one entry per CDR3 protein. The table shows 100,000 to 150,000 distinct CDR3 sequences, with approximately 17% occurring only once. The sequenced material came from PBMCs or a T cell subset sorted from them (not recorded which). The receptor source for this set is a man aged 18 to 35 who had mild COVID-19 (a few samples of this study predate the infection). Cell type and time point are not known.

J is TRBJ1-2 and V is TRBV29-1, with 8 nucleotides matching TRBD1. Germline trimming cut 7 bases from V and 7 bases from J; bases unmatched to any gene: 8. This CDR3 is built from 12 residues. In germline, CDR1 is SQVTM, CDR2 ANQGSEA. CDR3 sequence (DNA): TGCAGCGGGATCGGGACAGGCGGTGGCTACACCTTC. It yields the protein CSGIGTGGGYTF.

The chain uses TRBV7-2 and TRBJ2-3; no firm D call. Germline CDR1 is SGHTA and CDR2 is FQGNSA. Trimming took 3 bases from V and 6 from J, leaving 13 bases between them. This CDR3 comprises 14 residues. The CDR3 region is CASSFGVGSDTQYF. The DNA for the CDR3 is TGTGCCAGCAGCTTTGGGGTTGGATCGGATACGCAGTATTTT.

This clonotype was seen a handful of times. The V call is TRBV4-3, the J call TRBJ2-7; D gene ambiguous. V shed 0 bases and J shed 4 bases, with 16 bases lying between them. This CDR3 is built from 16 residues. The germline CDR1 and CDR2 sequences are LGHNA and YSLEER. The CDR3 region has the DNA TGCGCCAGCAGCCAAGATCATGGCGTCCTCACATACGAGCAGTACTTC. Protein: CASSQDHGVLTYEQYF.

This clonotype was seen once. CDR3 region: CASSPRTGDNRGNQPQHF. The DNA of the CDR3 is TGTGCCAGCTCCCCCCGGACAGGGGATAATAGAGGCAATCAGCCCCAGCATTTT. The V and J genes are TRBV18 and TRBJ1-5; TRBD1 matches at 9 bases. CDR3 length: 18 residues. Germline loops: CDR1 KGHSH, CDR2 LQKENI. V was clipped by 6 bases and J by 2 bases; unmatched bases: 14.

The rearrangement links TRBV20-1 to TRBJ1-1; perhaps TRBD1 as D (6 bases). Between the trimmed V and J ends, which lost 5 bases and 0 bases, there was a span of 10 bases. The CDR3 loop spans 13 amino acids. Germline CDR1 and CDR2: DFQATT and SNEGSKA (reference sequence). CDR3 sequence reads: CSADDRLNTEAFF. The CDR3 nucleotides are TGCAGTGCTGACGACAGGCTGAACACTGAAGCTTTCTTT.

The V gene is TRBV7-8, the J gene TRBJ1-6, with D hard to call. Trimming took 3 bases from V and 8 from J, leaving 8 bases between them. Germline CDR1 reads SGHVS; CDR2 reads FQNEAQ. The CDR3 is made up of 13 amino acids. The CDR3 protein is CASSFKGDSPLHF. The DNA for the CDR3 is TGTGCCAGCAGCTTTAAGGGAGATTCACCCCTCCACTTT.

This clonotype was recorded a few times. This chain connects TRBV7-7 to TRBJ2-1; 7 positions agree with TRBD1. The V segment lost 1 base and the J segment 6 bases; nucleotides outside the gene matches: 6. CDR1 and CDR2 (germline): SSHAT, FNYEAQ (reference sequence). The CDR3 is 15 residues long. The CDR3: CASSLDGTDRNEQFF. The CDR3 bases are TGTGCCAGCAGCTTAGACGGGACAGATCGCAATGAGCAGTTCTTC.

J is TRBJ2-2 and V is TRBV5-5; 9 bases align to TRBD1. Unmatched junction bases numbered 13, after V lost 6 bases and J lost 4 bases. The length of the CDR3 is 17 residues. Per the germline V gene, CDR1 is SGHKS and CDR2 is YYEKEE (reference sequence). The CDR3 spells CASKRTGDPTATGELFF. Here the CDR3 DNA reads TGTGCCAGCAAAAGGACAGGGGACCCTACGGCCACCGGGGAGCTGTTTTTT.

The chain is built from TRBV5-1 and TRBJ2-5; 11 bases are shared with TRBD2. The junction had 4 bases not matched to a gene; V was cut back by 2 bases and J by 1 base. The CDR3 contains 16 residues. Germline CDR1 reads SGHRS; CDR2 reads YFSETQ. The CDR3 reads CASSFPSGGLQETQYF. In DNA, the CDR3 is TGCGCCAGCAGCTTCCCTAGCGGGGGGCTCCAAGAGACCCAGTACTTC.

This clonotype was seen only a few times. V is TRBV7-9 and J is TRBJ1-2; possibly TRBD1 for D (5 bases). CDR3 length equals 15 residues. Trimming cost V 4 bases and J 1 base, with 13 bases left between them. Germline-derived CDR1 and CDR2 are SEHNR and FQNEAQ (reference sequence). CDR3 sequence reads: CASSSLWGLNYGYTF. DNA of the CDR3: TGTGCCAGCAGCTCCCTTTGGGGCCTTAACTATGGCTACACCTTC. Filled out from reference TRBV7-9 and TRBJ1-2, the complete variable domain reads DTGVSQNPRHKITKRGQNVTFRCDPISEHNRLYWYRQTLGQGPEFLTYFQNEAQLEKSRLLSDRFSAERPKGSFSTLEIQRTEQGDSAMYLCASSSLWGLNYGYTFGSGTRLTVV.

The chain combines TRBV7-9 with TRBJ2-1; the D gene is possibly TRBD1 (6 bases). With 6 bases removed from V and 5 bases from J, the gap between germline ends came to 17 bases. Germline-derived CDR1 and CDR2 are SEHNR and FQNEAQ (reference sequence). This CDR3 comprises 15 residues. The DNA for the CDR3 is TGTGCCAGCAGTCCCAGGGGATCTAGGAACAATGAGCAGTTCTTC. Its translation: CASSPRGSRNNEQFF. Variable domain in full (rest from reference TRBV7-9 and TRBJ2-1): DTGVSQNPRHKITKRGQNVTFRCDPISEHNRLYWYRQTLGQGPEFLTYFQNEAQLEKSRLLSDRFSAERPKGSFSTLEIQRTEQGDSAMYLCASSPRGSRNNEQFFGPGTRLTVL.

The CDR3 DNA follows: TGTGCCAGCAGCTTGGTGGGAGATAGCAATCAGCCCCAGCATTTT. Encoded protein: CASSLVGDSNQPQHF. The chain recombines TRBV5-6 with TRBJ1-5; D ambiguous. The CDR3 is 15 amino acids. V gave up 0 bases and J gave up 0 bases, with 7 bases separating them. CDR1 SGHDT and CDR2 YYEEEE come from the germline V gene.

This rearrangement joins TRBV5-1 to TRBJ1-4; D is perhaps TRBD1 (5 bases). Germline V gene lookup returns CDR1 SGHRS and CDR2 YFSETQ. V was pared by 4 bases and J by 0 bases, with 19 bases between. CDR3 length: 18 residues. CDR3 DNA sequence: TGCGCCAGCAGCCCTTCAGGGCGGACGCTTGCAACTAATGAAAAACTGTTTTTT. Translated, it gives CASSPSGRTLATNEKLFF. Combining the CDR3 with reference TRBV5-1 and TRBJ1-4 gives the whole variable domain KAGVTQTPRYLIKTRGQQVTLSCSPISGHRSVSWYQQTPGQGLQFLFEYFSETQRNKGNFPGRFSGRQFSNSRSEMNVSTLELGDSALYLCASSPSGRTLATNEKLFFGSGTQLSVL.

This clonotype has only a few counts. CDR3 sequence: CASSQTSGGSNEQFF. The CDR3 DNA follows: TGTGCCAGCTCACAGACTAGCGGGGGTTCCAATGAGCAGTTCTTC. The V gene is TRBV18, the J gene TRBJ2-1; 12 bases align to TRBD2. V was pared by 4 bases and J by 6 bases, with 4 bases of the junction left unmatched. The CDR3 has 15 amino acids. Germline values: CDR1 KGHSH, CDR2 LQKENI.

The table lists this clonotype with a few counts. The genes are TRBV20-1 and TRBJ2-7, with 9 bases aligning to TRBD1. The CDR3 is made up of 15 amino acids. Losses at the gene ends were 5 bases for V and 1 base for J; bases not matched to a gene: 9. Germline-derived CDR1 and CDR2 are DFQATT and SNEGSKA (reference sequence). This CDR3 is CSASDGQGHSYEQYF. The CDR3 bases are TGCAGTGCTTCTGATGGACAGGGGCATTCCTACGAGCAGTACTTC.

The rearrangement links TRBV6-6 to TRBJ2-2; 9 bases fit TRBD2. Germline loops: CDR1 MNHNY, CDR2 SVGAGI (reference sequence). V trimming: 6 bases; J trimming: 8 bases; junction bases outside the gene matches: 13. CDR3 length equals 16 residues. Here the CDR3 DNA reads TGTGCCAGCAGCCCACGGGTAGCGGGGGCGAGGGGGGAGCTGTTTTTT. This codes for CASSPRVAGARGELFF.

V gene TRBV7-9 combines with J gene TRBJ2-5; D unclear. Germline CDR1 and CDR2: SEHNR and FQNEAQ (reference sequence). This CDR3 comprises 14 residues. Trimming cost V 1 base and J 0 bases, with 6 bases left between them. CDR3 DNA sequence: TGTGCCAGCAGCTTAGGTTCCAACCAAGAGACCCAGTACTTC. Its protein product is CASSLGSNQETQYF.

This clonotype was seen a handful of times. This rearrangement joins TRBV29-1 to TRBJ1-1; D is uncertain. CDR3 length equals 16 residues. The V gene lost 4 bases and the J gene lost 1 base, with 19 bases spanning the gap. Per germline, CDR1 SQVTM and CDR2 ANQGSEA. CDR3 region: CSVATSIWLGNTEAFF. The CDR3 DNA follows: TGCAGCGTTGCAACTTCCATTTGGTTGGGGAACACTGAAGCTTTCTTT.

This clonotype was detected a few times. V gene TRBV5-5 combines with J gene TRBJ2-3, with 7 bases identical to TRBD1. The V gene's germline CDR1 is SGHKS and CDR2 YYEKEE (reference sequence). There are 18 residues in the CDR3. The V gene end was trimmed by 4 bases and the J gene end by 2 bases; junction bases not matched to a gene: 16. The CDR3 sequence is CASSRTDDRVRPTDTQYF. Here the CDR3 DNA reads TGTGCCAGCAGCAGGACCGACGACAGGGTCAGACCCACAGATACGCAGTATTTT.

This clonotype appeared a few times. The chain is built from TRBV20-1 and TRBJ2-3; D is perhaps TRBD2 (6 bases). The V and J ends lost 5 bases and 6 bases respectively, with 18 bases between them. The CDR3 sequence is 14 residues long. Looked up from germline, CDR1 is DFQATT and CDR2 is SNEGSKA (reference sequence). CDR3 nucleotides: TGCAGTGCTCGGGACGGGAGTCGGGGGGATACGCAGTATTTT. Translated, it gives CSARDGSRGDTQYF.

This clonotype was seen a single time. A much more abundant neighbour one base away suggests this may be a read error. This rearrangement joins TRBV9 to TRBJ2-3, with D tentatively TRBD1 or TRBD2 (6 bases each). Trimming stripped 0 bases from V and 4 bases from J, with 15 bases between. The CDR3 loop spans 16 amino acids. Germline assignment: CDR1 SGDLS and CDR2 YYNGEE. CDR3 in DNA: TGTGCCAGCAGCGTAGTCCCAGGGGAGGTTGCAGATACGCAGTATTTT. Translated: CASSVVPGEVADTQYF. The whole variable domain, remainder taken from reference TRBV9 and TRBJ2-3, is DSGVTQTPKHLITATGQRVTLRCSPRSGDLSVYWYQQSLDQGLQFLIQYYNGEERAKGNILERFSAQQFPDLHSELNLSSLELGDSALYFCASSVVPGEVADTQYFGPGTRLTVL.

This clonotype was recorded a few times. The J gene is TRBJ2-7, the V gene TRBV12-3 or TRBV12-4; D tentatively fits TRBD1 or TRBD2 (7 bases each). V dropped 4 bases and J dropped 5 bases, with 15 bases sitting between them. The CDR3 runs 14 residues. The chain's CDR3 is CASSWEGAQNEQYF. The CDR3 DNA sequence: TGTGCCAGCAGTTGGGAGGGGGCCCAAAACGAGCAGTACTTC.

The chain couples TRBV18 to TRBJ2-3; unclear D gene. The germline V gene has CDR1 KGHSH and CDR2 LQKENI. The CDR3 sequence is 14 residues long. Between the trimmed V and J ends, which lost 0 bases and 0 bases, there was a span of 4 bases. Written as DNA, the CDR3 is TGTGCCAGCTCACCACCCCCTAGCACAGATACGCAGTATTTT. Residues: CASSPPPSTDTQYF.

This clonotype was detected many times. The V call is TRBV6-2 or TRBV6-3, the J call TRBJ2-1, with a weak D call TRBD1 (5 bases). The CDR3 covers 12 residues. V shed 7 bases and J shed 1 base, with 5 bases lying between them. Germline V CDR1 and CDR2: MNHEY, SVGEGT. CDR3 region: CASTGSYNEQFF. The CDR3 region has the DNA TGTGCCAGCACAGGGTCCTACAATGAGCAGTTCTTC.

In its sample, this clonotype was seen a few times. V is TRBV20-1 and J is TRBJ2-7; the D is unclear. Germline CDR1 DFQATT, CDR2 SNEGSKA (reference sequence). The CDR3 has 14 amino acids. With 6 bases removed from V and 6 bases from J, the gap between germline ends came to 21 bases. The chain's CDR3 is CSALSPGHPGEQYV. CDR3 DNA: TGCAGTGCGCTCTCCCCGGGCCATCCGGGCGAGCAGTACGTC.

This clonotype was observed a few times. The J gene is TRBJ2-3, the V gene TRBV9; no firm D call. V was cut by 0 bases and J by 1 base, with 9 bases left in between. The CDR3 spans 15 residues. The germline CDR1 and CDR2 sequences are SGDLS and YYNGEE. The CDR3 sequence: CASSVAGGRTDTQYF. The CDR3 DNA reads TGTGCCAGCAGCGTAGCTGGCGGACGCACAGATACGCAGTATTTT.

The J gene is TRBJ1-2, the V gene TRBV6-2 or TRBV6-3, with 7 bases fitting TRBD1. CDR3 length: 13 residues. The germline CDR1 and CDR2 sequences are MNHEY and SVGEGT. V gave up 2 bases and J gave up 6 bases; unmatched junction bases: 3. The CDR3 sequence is CASSYKGANGYTF. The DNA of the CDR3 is TGTGCCAGCAGTTACAAGGGGGCAAATGGCTACACCTTC.

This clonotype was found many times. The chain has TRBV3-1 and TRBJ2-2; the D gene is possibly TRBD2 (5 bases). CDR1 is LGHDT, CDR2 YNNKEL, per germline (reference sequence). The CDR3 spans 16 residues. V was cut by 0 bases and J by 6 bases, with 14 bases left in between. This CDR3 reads CASSQESSGYAGELFF. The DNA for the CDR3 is TGTGCCAGCAGCCAAGAAAGTTCGGGGTATGCCGGGGAGCTGTTTTTT. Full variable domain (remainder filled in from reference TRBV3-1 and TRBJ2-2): DTAVSQTPKYLVTQMGNDKSIKCEQNLGHDTMYWYKQDSKKFLKIMFSYNNKELIINETVPNRFSPKSPDKAHLNLHINSLELGDSAVYFCASSQESSGYAGELFFGEGSRLTVL.

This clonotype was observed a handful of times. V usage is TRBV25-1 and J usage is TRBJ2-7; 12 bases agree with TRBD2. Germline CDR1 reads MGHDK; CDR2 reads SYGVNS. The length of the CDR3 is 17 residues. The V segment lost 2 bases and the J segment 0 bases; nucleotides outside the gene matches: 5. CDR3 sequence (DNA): TGTGCCAGCAGTGAACGTCCTAGCGGGGGGGGCTCCTACGAGCAGTACTTC. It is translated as CASSERPSGGGSYEQYF.

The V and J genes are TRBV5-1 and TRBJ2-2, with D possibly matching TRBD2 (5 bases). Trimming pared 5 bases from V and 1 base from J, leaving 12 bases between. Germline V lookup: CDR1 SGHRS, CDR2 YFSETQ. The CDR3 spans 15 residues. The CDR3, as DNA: TGCGCCAGCAGTCCTAGGGAGAGGAACACCGGGGAGCTGTTTTTT. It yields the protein CASSPRERNTGELFF.